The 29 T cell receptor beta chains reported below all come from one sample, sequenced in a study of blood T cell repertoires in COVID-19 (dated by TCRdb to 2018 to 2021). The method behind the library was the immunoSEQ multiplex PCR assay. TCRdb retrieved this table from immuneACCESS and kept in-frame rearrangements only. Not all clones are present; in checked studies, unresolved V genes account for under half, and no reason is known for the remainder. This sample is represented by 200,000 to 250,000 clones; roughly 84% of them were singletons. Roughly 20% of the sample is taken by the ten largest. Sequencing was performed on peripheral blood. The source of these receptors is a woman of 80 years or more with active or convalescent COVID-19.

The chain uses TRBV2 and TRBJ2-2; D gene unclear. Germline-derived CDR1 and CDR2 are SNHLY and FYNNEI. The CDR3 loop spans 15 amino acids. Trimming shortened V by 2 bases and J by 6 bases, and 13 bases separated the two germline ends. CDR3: CASSELGAWAGELFF. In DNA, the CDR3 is TGTGCCAGCAGTGAATTGGGCGCGTGGGCCGGGGAGCTGTTTTTT.

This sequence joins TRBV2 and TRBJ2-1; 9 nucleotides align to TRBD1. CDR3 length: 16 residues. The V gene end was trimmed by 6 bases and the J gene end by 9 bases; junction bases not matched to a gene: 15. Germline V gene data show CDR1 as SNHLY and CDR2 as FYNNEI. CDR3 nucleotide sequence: TGTGCCAGCAGGCACCGGGACAGGGATGGAGTTCTTGAGCAGTTCTTC. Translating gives CASRHRDRDGVLEQFF.

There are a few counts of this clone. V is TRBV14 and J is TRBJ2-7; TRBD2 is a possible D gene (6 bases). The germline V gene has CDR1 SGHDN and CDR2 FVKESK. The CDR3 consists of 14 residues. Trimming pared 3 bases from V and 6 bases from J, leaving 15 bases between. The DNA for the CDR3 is TGTGCCAGCAGCCATTGGCCCGGGGGAGGCGAGCAGTACTTC. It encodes CASSHWPGGGEQYF.

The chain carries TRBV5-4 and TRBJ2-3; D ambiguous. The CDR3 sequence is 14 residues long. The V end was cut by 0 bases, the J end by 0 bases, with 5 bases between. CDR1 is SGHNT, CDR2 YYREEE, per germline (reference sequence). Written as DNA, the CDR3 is TGTGCCAGCAGCTTGGCTGTCAGCACAGATACGCAGTATTTT. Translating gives CASSLAVSTDTQYF.

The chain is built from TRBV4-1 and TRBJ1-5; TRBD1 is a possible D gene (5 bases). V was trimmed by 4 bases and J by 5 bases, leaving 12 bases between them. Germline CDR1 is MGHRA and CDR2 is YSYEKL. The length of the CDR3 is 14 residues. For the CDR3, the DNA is TGCGCCAGCAGCCCCAGCCCCAGGGATCAGCCCCAGCATTTT. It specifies CASSPSPRDQPQHF.

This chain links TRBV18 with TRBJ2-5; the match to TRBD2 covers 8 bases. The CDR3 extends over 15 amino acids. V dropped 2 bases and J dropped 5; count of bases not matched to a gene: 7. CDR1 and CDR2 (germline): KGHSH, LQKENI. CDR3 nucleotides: TGTGCCAGCTCACCAGCGGGGGGAGTAAGGGAGACCCAGTACTTC. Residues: CASSPAGGVRETQYF.

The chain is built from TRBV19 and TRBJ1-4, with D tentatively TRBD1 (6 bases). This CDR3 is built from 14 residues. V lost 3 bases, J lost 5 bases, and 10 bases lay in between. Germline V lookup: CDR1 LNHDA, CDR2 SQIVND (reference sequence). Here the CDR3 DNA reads TGTGCCAGTAGTATGCGACAGGAAAATGAAAAACTGTTTTTT. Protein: CASSMRQENEKLFF.

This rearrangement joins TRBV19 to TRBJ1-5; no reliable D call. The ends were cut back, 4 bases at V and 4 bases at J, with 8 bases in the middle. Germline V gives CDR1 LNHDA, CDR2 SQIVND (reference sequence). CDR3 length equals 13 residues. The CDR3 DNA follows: TGTGCCAGTAGTAGTGTTCGGAATCAGCCCCAGCATTTT. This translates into CASSSVRNQPQHF.

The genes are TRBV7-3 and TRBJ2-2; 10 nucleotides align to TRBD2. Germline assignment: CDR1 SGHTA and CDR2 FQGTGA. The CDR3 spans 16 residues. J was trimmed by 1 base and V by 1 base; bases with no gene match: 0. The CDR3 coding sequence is TGTGCCAGCAGCTTAAGACTAGCGGGGAACACCGGGGAGCTGTTTTTT. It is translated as CASSLRLAGNTGELFF.

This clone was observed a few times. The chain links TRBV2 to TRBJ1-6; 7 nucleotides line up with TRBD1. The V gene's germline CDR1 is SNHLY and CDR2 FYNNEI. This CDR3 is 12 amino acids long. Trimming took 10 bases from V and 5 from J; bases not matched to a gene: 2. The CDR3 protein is CATGTDNSPLHF. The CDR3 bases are TGTGCCACCGGGACAGATAATTCACCCCTCCACTTT.

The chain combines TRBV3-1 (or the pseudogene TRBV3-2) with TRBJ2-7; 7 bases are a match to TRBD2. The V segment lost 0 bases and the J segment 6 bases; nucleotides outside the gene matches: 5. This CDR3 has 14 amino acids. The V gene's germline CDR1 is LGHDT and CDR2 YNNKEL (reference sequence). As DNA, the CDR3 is TGTGCCAGCAGCCAAGAACCCCGACTAGCCGAGCAGTACTTC. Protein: CASSQEPRLAEQYF.

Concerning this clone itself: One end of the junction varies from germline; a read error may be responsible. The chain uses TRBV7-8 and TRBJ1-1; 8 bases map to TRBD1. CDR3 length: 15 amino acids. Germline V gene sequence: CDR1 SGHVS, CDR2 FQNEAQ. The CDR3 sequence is CVSSPRQGWETEAFF. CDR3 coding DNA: TGTGTCAGCAGCCCAAGACAGGGGTGGGAGACTGAAGCTTTCTTT.

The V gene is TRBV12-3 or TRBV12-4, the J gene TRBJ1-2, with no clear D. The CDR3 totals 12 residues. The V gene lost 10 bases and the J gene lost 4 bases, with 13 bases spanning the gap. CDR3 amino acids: CATHPGSYGYTF. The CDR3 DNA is TGTGCCACCCATCCGGGGAGCTATGGCTACACCTTC.

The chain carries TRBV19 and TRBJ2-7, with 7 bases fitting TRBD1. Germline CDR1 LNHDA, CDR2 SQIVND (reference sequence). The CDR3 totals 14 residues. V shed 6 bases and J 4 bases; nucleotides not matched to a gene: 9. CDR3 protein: CASSHPGQSYEQYF. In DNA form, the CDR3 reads TGTGCCAGTAGCCATCCGGGACAGTCTTACGAGCAGTACTTC. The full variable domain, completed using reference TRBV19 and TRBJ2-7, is DGGITQSPKYLFRKEGQNVTLSCEQNLNHDAMYWYRQDPGQGLRLIYYSQIVNDFQKGDIAEGYSVSREKKESFPLTVTSAQKNPTAFYLCASSHPGQSYEQYFGPGTRLTVT.

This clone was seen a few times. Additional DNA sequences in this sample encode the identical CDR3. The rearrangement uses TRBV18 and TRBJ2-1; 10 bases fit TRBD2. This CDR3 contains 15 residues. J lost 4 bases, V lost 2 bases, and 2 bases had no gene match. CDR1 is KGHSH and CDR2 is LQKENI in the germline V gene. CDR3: CASSPTSGTYNEQFF. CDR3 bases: TGTGCCAGCTCACCAACTAGCGGGACGTACAATGAGCAGTTCTTC.

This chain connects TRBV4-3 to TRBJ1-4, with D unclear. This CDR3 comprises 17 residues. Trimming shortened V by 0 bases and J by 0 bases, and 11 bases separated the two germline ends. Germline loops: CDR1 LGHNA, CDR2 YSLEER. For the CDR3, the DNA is TGCGCCAGCAGCCAAGATCCCCAAGCTGCAACTAATGAAAAACTGTTTTTT. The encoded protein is CASSQDPQAATNEKLFF.

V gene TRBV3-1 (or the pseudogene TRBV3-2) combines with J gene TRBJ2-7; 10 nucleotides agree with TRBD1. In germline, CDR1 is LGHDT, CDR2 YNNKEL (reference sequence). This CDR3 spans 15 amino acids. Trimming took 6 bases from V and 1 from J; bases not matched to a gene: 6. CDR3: CASRLRTGGSYEQYF. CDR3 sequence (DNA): TGTGCCAGCAGACTCCGGACAGGGGGTTCCTACGAGCAGTACTTC.

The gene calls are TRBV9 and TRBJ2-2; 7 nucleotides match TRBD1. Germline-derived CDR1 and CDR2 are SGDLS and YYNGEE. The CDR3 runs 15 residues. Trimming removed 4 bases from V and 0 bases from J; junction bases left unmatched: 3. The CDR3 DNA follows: TGTGCCAGCAGCTTGGGACAGACGAACACCGGGGAGCTGTTTTTT. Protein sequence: CASSLGQTNTGELFF.

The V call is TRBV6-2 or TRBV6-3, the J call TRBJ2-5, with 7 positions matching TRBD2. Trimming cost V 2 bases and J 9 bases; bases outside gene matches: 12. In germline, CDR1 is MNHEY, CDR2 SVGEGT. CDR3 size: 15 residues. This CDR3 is CASSYLPSGLWAQYF. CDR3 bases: TGTGCCAGCAGTTACCTCCCTAGCGGTCTATGGGCCCAGTACTTC.

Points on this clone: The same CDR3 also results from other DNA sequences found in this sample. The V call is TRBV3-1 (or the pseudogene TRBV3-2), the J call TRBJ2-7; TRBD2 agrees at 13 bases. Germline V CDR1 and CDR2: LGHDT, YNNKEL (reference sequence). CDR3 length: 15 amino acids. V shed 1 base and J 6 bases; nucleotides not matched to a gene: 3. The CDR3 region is CASSQGTSGRGEQYF. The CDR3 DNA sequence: TGTGCCAGCAGCCAAGGGACTAGCGGGAGAGGCGAGCAGTACTTC.

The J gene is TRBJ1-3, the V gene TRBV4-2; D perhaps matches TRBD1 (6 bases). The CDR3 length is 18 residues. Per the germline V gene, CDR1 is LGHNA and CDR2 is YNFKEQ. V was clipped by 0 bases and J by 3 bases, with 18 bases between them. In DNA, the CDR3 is TGTGCCAGCAGCCAAGATTCCTCGGGGGGCAACCATGGAAACACCATATATTTT. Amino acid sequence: CASSQDSSGGNHGNTIYF.

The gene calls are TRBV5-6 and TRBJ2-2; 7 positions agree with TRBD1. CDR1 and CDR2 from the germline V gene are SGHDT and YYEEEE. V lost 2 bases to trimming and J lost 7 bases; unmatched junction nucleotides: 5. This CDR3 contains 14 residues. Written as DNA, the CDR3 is TGTGCCAGCAGCTTTACAGGGGACGGCGGGGAGCTGTTTTTT. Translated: CASSFTGDGGELFF.

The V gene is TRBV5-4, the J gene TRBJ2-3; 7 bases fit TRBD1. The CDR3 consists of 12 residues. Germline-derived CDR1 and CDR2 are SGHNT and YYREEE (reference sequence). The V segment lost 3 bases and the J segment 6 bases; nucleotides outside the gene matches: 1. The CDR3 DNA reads TGTGCCAGCAGCTCGACAGGGGATACGCAGTATTTT. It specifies CASSSTGDTQYF.

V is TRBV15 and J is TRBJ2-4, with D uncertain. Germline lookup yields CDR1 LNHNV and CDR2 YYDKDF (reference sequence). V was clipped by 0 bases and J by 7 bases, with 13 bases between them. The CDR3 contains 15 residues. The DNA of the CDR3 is TGTGCCACCAGCAGAGATGCAGGATCCCAGAACATTCAGTACTTC. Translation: CATSRDAGSQNIQYF.

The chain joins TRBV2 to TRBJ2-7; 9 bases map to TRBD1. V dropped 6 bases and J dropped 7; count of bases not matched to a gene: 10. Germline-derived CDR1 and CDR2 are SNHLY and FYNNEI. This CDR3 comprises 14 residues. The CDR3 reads CASRGTGITTEQYF. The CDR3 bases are TGTGCCAGCAGGGGGACAGGGATTACTACTGAGCAGTACTTC.

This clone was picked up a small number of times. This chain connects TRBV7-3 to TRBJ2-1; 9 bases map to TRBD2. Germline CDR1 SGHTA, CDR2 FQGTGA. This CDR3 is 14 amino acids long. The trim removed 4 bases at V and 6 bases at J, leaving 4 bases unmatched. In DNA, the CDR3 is TGTGCCAGCAGCTCCTTAGCGGGAGTCAATGAGCAGTTCTTC. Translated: CASSSLAGVNEQFF. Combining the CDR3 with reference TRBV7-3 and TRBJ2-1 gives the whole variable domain GAGVSQTPSNKVTEKGKYVELRCDPISGHTALYWYRQSLGQGPEFLIYFQGTGAADDSGLPNDRFFAVRPEGSVSTLKIQRTERGDSAVYLCASSSLAGVNEQFFGPGTRLTVL.

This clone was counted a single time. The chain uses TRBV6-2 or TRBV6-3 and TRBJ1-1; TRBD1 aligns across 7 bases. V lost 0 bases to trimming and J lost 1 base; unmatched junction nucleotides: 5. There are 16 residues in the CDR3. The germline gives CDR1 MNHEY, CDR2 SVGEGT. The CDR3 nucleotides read TGTGCCAGCAGTTACTCGATAAGGGGGCCGAACACTGAAGCTTTCTTT. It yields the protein CASSYSIRGPNTEAFF.

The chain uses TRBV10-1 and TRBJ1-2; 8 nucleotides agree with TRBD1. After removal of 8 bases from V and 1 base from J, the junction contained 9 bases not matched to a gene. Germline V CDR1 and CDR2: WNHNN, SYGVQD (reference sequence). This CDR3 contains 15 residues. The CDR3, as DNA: TGCGCCAGCCGTCAAGACAGGGGTATTAACTATGGCTACACCTTC. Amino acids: CASRQDRGINYGYTF.

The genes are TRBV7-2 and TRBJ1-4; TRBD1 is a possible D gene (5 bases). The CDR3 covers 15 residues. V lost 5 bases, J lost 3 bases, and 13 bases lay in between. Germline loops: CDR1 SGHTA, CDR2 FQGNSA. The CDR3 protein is CASSLGGVANEKLFF. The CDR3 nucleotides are TGTGCCAGCAGCCTCGGGGGGGTTGCTAATGAAAAACTGTTTTTT.